This entry features one T cell receptor (beta chain) sequence. This sample was included in a study of blood T cell repertoires in COVID-19. Study background: Donors in the United States, Italy and Spain gave samples during acute or convalescent COVID-19. Sources were T cells, B-cell-depleted T cells, or PBMCs; the material itself was cDNA or gDNA.

Germline lookup yields CDR1 KGHSH and CDR2 LQKENI. This CDR3 spans 14 amino acids. Trimming shortened V by 1 base and J by 1 base, and 7 bases separated the two germline ends. Study processing details: It was from reference gene primer amplification that nucleated cell counts were estimated. The data were produced by immunoSEQ multiplex PCR, yet TCRdb's version contains in-frame clones alone and is incomplete. V and J calls and clone size follow that table, whereas D and trimming were derived from the DNA. The table lists approximately 200,000 clones, approximately 84% of them singletons, with 0.98% in the top ten.

The source is a man aged 35 to 55 with acute or convalescent COVID-19. Sequences were obtained from peripheral blood. The rearrangement joins TRBV18 to TRBJ1-1, with no clear D. The chain's CDR3 is CASSPLSQNTEAFF. The CDR3 nucleotides read TGTGCCAGCTCACCACTGTCACAGAACACTGAAGCTTTCTTT.